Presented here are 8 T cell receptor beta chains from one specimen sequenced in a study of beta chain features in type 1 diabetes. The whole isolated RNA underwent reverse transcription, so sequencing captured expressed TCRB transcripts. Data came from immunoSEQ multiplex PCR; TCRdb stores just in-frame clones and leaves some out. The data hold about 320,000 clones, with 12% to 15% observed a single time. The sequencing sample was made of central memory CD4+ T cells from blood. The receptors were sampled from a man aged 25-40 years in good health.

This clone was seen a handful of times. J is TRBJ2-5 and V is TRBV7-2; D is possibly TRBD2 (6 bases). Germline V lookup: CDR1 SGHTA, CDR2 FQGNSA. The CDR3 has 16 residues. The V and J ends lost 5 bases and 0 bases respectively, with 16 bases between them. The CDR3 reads CASSPQRGGHQETQYF. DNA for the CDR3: TGTGCCAGCAGCCCACAGAGGGGAGGCCACCAAGAGACCCAGTACTTC.

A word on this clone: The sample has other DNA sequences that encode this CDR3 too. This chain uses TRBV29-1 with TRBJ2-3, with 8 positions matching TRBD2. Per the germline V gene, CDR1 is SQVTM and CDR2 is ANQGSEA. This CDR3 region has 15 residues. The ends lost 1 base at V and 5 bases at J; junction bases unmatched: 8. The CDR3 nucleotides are TGCAGCGTTGAAGGTCCGGGAGGGCCCGGAGATACGCAGTATTTT. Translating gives CSVEGPGGPGDTQYF.

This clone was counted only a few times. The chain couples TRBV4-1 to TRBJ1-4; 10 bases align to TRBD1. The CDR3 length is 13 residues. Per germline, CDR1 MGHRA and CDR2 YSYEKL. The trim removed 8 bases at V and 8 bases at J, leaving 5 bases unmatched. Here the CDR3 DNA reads TGCGCCAGCCAACAGGGACAGGGGGAAAAACTGTTTTTT. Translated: CASQQGQGEKLFF.

CDR3 sequence: CAISEEISSYNEQFF. The CDR3 DNA sequence: TGTGCCATCAGTGAGGAGATTAGCTCCTACAATGAGCAGTTCTTC. J is TRBJ2-1 and V is TRBV10-3; no reliable D call. The germline V gene encodes CDR1 ENHRY and CDR2 SYGVKD. The CDR3 is made up of 15 amino acids. The ends were cut back, 2 bases at V and 0 bases at J, with 8 bases in the middle.

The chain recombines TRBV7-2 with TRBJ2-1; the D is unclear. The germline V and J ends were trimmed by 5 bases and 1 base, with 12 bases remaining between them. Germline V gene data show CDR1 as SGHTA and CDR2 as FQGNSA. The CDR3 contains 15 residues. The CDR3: CASSLSVGSYNEQFF. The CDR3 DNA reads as TGTGCCAGCAGCCTATCAGTCGGGTCCTACAATGAGCAGTTCTTC. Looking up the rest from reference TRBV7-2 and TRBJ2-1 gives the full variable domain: GAGVSQSPSNKVTEKGKDVELRCDPISGHTALYWYRQSLGQGLEFLIYFQGNSAPDKSGLPSDRFSAERTGGSVSTLTIQRTQQEDSAVYLCASSLSVGSYNEQFFGPGTRLTVL.

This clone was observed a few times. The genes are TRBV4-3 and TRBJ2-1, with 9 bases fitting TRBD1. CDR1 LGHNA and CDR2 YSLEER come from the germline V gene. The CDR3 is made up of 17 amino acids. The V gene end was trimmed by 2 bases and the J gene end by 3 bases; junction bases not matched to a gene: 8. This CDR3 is CASSQQLQGALYNEQFF. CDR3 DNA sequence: TGCGCCAGCAGCCAACAACTACAGGGGGCCCTCTACAATGAGCAGTTCTTC.

The CDR3 region has the DNA TGCGCCAGCAGCAAACAGGGGTACGAGACCCAGTACTTC. This translates into CASSKQGYETQYF. V is TRBV5-1 and J is TRBJ2-5; 7 bases match TRBD1. Germline CDR1 and CDR2: SGHRS and YFSETQ. J lost 5 bases, V lost 4 bases, and 5 bases had no gene match. The CDR3 is made up of 13 amino acids.

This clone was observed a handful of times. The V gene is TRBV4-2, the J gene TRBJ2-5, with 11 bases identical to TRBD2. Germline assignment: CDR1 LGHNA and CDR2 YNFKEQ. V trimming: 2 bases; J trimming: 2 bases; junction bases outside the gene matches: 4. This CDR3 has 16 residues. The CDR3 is CASSQLASGGQETQYF. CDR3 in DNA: TGTGCCAGCAGCCAATTAGCTAGCGGGGGGCAAGAGACCCAGTACTTC.